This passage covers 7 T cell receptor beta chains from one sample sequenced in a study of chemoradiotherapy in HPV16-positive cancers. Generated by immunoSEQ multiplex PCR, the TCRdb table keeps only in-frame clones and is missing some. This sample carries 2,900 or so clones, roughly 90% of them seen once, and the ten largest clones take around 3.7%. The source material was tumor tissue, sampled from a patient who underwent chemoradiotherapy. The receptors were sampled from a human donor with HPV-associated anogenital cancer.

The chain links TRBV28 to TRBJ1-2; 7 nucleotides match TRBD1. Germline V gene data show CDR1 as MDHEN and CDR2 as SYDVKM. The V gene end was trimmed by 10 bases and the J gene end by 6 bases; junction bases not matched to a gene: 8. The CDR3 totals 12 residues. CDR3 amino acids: CATAGTADGYTF. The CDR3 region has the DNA TGTGCCACCGCAGGGACAGCCGATGGCTACACCTTC.

CDR3 sequence reads: CASSLGRVGNQPQHF. For the CDR3, the DNA is TGTGCCAGCAGCTTGGGCAGGGTCGGCAATCAGCCCCAGCATTTT. The genes are TRBV5-8 and TRBJ1-5, with TRBD1 as a possible D gene (5 bases). The CDR3 is made up of 15 amino acids. Deletions cut 0 bases from V and 2 bases from J, with 9 bases between. Per the germline V gene, CDR1 is SGHTS and CDR2 is YDEGEE.

The CDR3 DNA follows: TGTGCCAGCAGCTTAGATCCCGGGACAAGCGAGCAGTACTTC. Translating gives CASSLDPGTSEQYF. The chain has TRBV11-2 and TRBJ2-7; TRBD1 is a possible D gene (6 bases). Trimming pared 0 bases from V and 6 bases from J, leaving 12 bases between. The CDR3 runs to 14 residues. Germline CDR1 reads SGHAT; CDR2 reads FQNNGV.

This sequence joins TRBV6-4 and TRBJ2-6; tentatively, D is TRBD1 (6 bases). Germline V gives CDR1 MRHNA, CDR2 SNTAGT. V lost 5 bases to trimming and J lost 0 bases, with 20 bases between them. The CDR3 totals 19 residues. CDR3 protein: CASSKSEGEDDSGANVLTF. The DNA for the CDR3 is TGTGCCAGCAGTAAATCTGAGGGGGAAGACGACTCTGGGGCCAACGTCCTGACTTTC.

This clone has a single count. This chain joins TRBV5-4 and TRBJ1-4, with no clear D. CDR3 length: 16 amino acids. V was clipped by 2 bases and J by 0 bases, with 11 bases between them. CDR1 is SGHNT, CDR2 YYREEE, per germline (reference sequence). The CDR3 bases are TGTGCCAGCAGCTTTGAACACACTGCAACTAATGAAAAACTGTTTTTT. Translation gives CASSFEHTATNEKLFF.

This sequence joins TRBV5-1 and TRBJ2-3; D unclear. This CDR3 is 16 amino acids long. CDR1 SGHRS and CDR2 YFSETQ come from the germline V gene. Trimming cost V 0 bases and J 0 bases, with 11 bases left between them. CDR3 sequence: CASSLAVGISTDTQYF. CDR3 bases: TGCGCCAGCAGCTTGGCCGTGGGAATTAGCACAGATACGCAGTATTTT.

CDR3 sequence: CASSQLQTGSRYGYTF. CDR3 in DNA: TGCGCCAGCAGCCAATTACAAACAGGATCTCGCTATGGCTACACCTTC. The chain is built from TRBV4-3 and TRBJ1-2; TRBD1 is a possible D gene (5 bases). Germline V CDR1 and CDR2: LGHNA, YSLEER. This CDR3 has 16 amino acids. Deletions cut 2 bases from V and 4 bases from J, with 17 bases between.